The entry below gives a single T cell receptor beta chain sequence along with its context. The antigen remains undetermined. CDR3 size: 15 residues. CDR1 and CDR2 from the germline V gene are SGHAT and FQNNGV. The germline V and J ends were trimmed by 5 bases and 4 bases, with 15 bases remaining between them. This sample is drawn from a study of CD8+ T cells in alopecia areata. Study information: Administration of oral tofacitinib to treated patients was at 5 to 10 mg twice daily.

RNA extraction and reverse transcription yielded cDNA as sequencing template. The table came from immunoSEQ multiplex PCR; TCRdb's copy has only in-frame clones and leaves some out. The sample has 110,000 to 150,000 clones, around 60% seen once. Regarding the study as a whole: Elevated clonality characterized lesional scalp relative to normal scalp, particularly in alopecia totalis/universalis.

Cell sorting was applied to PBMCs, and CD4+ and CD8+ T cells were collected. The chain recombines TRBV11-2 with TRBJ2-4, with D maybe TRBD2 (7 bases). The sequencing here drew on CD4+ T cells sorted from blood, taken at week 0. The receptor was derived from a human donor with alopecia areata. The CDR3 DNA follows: TGTGCCAGCAGCCCAGGAGGGGGGGCAAAAAACATTCAGTACTTC. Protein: CASSPGGGAKNIQYF.